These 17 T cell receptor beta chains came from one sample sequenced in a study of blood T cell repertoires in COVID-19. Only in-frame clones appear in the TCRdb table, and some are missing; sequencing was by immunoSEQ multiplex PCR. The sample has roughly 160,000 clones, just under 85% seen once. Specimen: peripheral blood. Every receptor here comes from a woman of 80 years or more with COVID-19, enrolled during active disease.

The CDR3 region has the DNA TGTGCCAGCAAGGGGTTCACTGAAGCTTTCTTT. As protein: CASKGFTEAFF. The chain uses TRBV28 and TRBJ1-1, with D possibly TRBD1 on 5 matching bases. The CDR3 covers 11 residues. V lost 7 bases and J lost 4, with 7 bases in between. Germline CDR1 and CDR2: MDHEN and SYDVKM.

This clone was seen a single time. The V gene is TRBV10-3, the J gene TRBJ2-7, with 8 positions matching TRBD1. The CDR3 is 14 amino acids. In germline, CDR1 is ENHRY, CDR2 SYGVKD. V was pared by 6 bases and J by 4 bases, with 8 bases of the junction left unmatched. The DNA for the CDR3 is TGTGCCATCAGCCTGACAGGGGTGGATTACGAGCAGTACTTC. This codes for CAISLTGVDYEQYF.

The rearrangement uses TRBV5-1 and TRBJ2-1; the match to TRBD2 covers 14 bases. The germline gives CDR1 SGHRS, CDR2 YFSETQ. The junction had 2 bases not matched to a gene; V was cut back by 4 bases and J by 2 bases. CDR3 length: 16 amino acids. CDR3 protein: CASSKGLAGAYNEQFF. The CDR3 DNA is TGCGCCAGCAGCAAGGGACTAGCGGGAGCCTACAATGAGCAGTTCTTC.

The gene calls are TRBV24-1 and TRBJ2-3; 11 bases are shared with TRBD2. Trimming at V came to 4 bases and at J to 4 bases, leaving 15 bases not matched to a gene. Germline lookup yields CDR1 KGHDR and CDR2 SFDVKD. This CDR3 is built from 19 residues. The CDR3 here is CATSDRTPSLAGVADTQYF. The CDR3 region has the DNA TGTGCCACCAGTGACCGAACCCCATCACTAGCGGGAGTGGCAGATACGCAGTATTTT.

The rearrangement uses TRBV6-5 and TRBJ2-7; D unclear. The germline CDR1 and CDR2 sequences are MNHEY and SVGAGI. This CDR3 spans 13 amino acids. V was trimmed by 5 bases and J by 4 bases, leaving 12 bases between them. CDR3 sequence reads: CASSTPGVYEQYF. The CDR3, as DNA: TGTGCCAGCAGTACCCCAGGCGTTTACGAGCAGTACTTC.

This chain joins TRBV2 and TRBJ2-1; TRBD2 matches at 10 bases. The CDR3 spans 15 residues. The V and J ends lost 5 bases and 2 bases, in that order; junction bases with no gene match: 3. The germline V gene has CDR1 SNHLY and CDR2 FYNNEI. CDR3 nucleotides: TGTGCCAGCAGTTCCCTAGCGGGAGCCTACAATGAGCAGTTCTTC. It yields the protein CASSSLAGAYNEQFF. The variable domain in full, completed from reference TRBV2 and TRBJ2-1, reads EPEVTQTPSHQVTQMGQEVILRCVPISNHLYFYWYRQILGQKVEFLVSFYNNEISEKSEIFDDQFSVERPDGSNFTLKIRSTKLEDSAMYFCASSSLAGAYNEQFFGPGTRLTVL.

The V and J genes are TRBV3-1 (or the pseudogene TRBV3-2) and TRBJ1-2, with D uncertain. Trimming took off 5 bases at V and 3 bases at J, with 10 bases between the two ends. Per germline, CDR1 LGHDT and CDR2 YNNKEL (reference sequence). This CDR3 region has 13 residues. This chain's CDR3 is CASSDAVDYGYTF. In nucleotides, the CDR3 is TGTGCCAGCAGCGATGCGGTGGACTATGGCTACACCTTC.

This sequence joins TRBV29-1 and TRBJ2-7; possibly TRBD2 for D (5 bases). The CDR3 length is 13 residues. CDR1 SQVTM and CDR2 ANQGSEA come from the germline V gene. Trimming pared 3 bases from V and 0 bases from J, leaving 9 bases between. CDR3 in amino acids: CSVEVDYSYEQYF. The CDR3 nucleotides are TGCAGCGTTGAGGTAGACTACTCCTACGAGCAGTACTTC.

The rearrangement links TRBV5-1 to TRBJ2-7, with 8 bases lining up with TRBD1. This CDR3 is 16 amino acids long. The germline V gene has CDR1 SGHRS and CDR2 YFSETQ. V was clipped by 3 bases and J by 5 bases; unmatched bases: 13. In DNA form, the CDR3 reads TGCGCCAGCAGCTACCTTGGACAGGGCGGCGGCAACGAGCAGTACTTC. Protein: CASSYLGQGGGNEQYF.

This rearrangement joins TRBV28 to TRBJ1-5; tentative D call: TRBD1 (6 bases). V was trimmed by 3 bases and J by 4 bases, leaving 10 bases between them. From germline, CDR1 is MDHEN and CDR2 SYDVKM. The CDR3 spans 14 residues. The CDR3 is CASSFQQGNQPQHF. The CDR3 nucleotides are TGTGCCAGCAGTTTCCAACAGGGAAATCAGCCCCAGCATTTT.

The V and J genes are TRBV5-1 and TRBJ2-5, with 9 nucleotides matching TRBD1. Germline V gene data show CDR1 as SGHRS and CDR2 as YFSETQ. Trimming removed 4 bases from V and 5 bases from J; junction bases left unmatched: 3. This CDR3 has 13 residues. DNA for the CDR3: TGCGCCAGCAGCACCGACAGGGGGGAGACCCAGTACTTC. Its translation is CASSTDRGETQYF.

The CDR3 region has the DNA TGTGCCAGCAGTTGGGACAGGGTAAGGGAGCAGTACTTC. Translating gives CASSWDRVREQYF. The chain uses TRBV2 and TRBJ2-7; the match to TRBD1 covers 9 bases. The CDR3 consists of 13 residues. Germline CDR1 SNHLY, CDR2 FYNNEI. The V and J ends lost 5 bases and 7 bases, in that order; junction bases with no gene match: 6. Based on the CDR3 plus reference TRBV2 and TRBJ2-7, the full variable domain is EPEVTQTPSHQVTQMGQEVILRCVPISNHLYFYWYRQILGQKVEFLVSFYNNEISEKSEIFDDQFSVERPDGSNFTLKIRSTKLEDSAMYFCASSWDRVREQYFGPGTRLTVT.

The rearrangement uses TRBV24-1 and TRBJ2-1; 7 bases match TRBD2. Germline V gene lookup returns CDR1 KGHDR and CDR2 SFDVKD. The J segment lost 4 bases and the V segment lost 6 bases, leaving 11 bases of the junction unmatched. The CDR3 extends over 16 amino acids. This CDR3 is CATSSVGRFFYNEQFF. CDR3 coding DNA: TGTGCCACCAGTTCTGTCGGGAGGTTTTTTTACAATGAGCAGTTCTTC.

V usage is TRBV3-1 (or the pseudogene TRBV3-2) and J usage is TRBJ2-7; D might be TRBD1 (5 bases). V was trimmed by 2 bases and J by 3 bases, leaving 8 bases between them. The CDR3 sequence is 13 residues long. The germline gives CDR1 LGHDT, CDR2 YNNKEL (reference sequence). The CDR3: CASSQMQGYEQYF. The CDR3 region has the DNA TGTGCCAGCAGCCAAATGCAGGGCTACGAGCAGTACTTC.

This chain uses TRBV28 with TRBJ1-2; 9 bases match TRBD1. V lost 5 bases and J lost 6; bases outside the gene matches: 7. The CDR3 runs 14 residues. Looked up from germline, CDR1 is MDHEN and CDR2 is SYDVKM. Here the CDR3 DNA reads TGTGCCAGCAGTCCAGCCGGGACAGGGCATGGCTACACCTTC. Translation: CASSPAGTGHGYTF.

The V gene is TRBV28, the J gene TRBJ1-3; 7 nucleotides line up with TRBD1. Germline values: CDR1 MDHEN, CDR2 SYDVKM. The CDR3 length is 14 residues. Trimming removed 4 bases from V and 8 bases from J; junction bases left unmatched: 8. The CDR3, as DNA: TGTGCCAGCAGTTCCCTCGACAGGGATGACACCATATATTTT. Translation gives CASSSLDRDDTIYF. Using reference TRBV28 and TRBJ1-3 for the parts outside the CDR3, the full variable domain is DVKVTQSSRYLVKRTGEKVFLECVQDMDHENMFWYRQDPGLGLRLIYFSYDVKMKEKGDIPEGYSVSREKKERFSLILESASTNQTSMYLCASSSLDRDDTIYFGEGSWLTVV.

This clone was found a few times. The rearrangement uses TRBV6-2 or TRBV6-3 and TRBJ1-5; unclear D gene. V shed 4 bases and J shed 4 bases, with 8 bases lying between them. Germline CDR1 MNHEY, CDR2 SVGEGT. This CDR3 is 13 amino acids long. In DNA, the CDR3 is TGTGCCAGCAGTTCAACGGGTAATCAGCCCCAGCATTTT. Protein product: CASSSTGNQPQHF.